One and the same sample provided the 29 T cell receptor beta chains below, sequenced in a study of CD8 T cell repertoires and HIV-1 epitope variants. This table comes from immunoSEQ multiplex PCR, and its TCRdb copy is limited to in-frame clones, with some not included. The sample includes about 2,800 clones, around 69% of them seen just once. These receptors' antigens are unknown. Material: cultured CD8+ T cells derived from PBMCs. All receptors derive from a male donor with HIV.

The J gene is TRBJ1-1, the V gene TRBV27, with D perhaps TRBD1 (5 bases). V was shortened by 0 bases and J by 1 base, with 9 bases between the two germline ends. Looked up from germline, CDR1 is MNHEY and CDR2 is SMNVEV (reference sequence). The length of the CDR3 is 15 residues. The CDR3: CASSLSAGSNTEAFF. The CDR3, as DNA: TGTGCCAGCAGTTTATCAGCAGGGTCGAACACTGAAGCTTTCTTT.

J is TRBJ2-3 and V is TRBV28; no reliable D call. Germline loops: CDR1 MDHEN, CDR2 SYDVKM. This CDR3 comprises 13 residues. The ends were cut back, 8 bases at V and 2 bases at J, with 11 bases in the middle. CDR3 coding DNA: TGTGCCAGCGAGGATGAGCTCACAGATACGCAGTATTTT. Translated, it gives CASEDELTDTQYF.

This clone was counted between two and nine times. This rearrangement joins TRBV30 to TRBJ1-2, with 10 bases aligning to TRBD1. CDR1 is GTSNPN and CDR2 is SVGIG in the germline V gene (reference sequence). This CDR3 comprises 14 residues. The ends lost 2 bases at V and 8 bases at J; junction bases unmatched: 8. Here the CDR3 reads CAWSPTGTGEGYTF. The CDR3 DNA follows: TGTGCCTGGAGTCCGACTGGGACAGGGGAGGGCTACACCTTC.

Details on this clone: Its ends do not fully match the called genes, so a read error is possible. The gene calls are TRBV5-4 and TRBJ2-1; D perhaps matches TRBD2 (6 bases). The CDR3 is 16 residues long. Germline-derived CDR1 and CDR2 are SGHNT and YYREEE (reference sequence). As DNA, the CDR3 is TGTGCCAGCAGCTCTGGAGGGCAGGGACCCTATAATGAGCAGTTCTTC. Translating it yields CASSSGGQGPYNEQFF. Supplemented by reference TRBV5-4 and TRBJ2-1, the full variable domain reads ETGVTQSPTHLIKTRGQQVTLRCSSQSGHNTVSWYQQALGQGPQFIFQYYREEENGRGNFPPRFSGLQFPNYSSELNVNALELDDSALYLCASSSGGQGPYNEQFFGPGTRLTVL.

The chain combines TRBV28 with TRBJ1-1; D is undetermined. The ends were cut back, 2 bases at V and 8 bases at J, with 6 bases in the middle. The CDR3 covers 11 residues. The germline CDR1 and CDR2 sequences are MDHEN and SYDVKM. The CDR3 coding sequence is TGTGCCAGCAGTTTACAGACCGAAGCTTTCTTT. This sequence encodes CASSLQTEAFF.

This chain joins TRBV5-1 and TRBJ2-7, with TRBD1 matching 7 bases. The CDR3 consists of 15 residues. Germline CDR1 is SGHRS and CDR2 is YFSETQ. Trimming cost V 3 bases and J 0 bases; bases outside gene matches: 6. The CDR3 here is CASSYEGGVSYEQYF. The CDR3 nucleotides are TGCGCCAGCAGCTATGAAGGGGGCGTCTCCTACGAGCAGTACTTC.

V is TRBV21-1 and J is TRBJ1-2. TRBV21-1 is reported as a pseudogene. The CDR3 spans 16 residues. The CDR3: CASSKDLETTNYGYTF. CDR3 DNA: TGTGCCAGCAGCAAAGATCTCGAGACTACTAACTATGGCTACACCTTC.

In this sample, this clone turned up a few times. The V gene is TRBV6-5, the J gene TRBJ2-4; D is perhaps TRBD1 (6 bases). The germline gives CDR1 MNHEY, CDR2 SVGAGI. This CDR3 region has 12 residues. With 6 bases removed from V and 15 bases from J, the gap between germline ends came to 18 bases. CDR3 sequence: CASRNTGQSWYF. The DNA of the CDR3 is TGTGCCAGCAGGAACACTGGACAGAGCTGGTACTTC.

The V and J genes are TRBV27 and TRBJ2-5, with 8 bases fitting TRBD2. This CDR3 spans 13 amino acids. Germline V gene data show CDR1 as MNHEY and CDR2 as SMNVEV (reference sequence). Germline trimming cut 7 bases from V and 3 bases from J; bases unmatched to any gene: 4. The CDR3 is CASNRAGEETQYF. The CDR3 coding sequence is TGTGCCAGCAATCGAGCGGGAGAAGAGACCCAGTACTTC.

This clone was detected only once. The chain carries TRBV28 and TRBJ2-7; 9 bases are a match to TRBD1. V shed 3 bases and J 3 bases; nucleotides not matched to a gene: 3. Germline V CDR1 and CDR2: MDHEN, SYDVKM. The CDR3 has 14 residues. The CDR3 DNA sequence: TGTGCCAGCAGTTTCGGGACAGGGTACTACGAGCAGTACTTC. Protein product: CASSFGTGYYEQYF. Full variable domain (rest looked up from reference TRBV28 and TRBJ2-7): DVKVTQSSRYLVKRTGEKVFLECVQDMDHENMFWYRQDPGLGLRLIYFSYDVKMKEKGDIPEGYSVSREKKERFSLILESASTNQTSMYLCASSFGTGYYEQYFGPGTRLTVT.

This rearrangement joins TRBV28 to TRBJ2-5; TRBD2 aligns across 11 bases. Germline V gene lookup returns CDR1 MDHEN and CDR2 SYDVKM. J was trimmed by 1 base and V by 10 bases; bases with no gene match: 2. This CDR3 is 13 amino acids long. The CDR3 DNA is TGTGCCACCCTAGCGGGGGGCCAAGAGACCCAGTACTTC. This encodes CATLAGGQETQYF. Variable domain in full (rest from reference TRBV28 and TRBJ2-5): DVKVTQSSRYLVKRTGEKVFLECVQDMDHENMFWYRQDPGLGLRLIYFSYDVKMKEKGDIPEGYSVSREKKERFSLILESASTNQTSMYLCATLAGGQETQYFGPGTRLLVL.

CDR3 loop: CAISPTGDNSPLHF. The CDR3, as DNA: TGTGCCATCAGCCCGACAGGGGATAATTCACCCCTCCACTTT. The chain joins TRBV10-3 to TRBJ1-6, with TRBD1 matching 8 bases. There are 14 residues in the CDR3. V lost 6 bases to trimming and J lost 5 bases; unmatched junction nucleotides: 3. CDR1 and CDR2 from the germline V gene are ENHRY and SYGVKD.

This clone was seen a handful of times. This sequence joins TRBV5-1 and TRBJ2-5, with 7 bases aligning to TRBD1. CDR1 SGHRS and CDR2 YFSETQ come from the germline V gene. J gave up 2 bases and V 4 bases, and 8 bases lay outside the gene matches. CDR3 size: 15 residues. The CDR3 sequence: CASSPVSGQQETQYF. CDR3 sequence (DNA): TGCGCCAGCAGCCCCGTTTCGGGACAGCAAGAGACCCAGTACTTC.

The sample holds one count of this clone. V usage is TRBV5-4 and J usage is TRBJ2-3, with 10 bases aligning to TRBD2. Germline V gene data show CDR1 as SGHNT and CDR2 as YYREEE (reference sequence). This CDR3 is 15 amino acids long. Germline trimming cut 4 bases from V and 3 bases from J; bases unmatched to any gene: 5. Here the CDR3 reads CASSGGLARTDTQYF. DNA for the CDR3: TGTGCCAGCAGCGGGGGACTAGCGCGGACAGATACGCAGTATTTT.

The chain couples TRBV28 to TRBJ2-3; no clear D. This CDR3 contains 15 residues. CDR1 is MDHEN, CDR2 SYDVKM, per germline. Trimming cost V 1 base and J 3 bases, with 11 bases left between them. The CDR3 here is CASSLSDSLTDTQYF. For the CDR3, the DNA is TGTGCCAGCAGTTTATCGGATAGCTTGACAGATACGCAGTATTTT.

The chain has TRBV5-1 and TRBJ2-3, with 15 bases aligning to TRBD2. The V and J ends lost 3 bases and 6 bases, in that order; junction bases with no gene match: 14. This CDR3 spans 19 amino acids. From germline, CDR1 is SGHRS and CDR2 YFSETQ. The CDR3 spells CASSSNPGTSGRSADTQYF. In nucleotides, the CDR3 is TGCGCCAGCAGCTCAAATCCCGGGACTAGCGGGAGGTCCGCGGATACGCAGTATTTT.

The chain couples TRBV5-1 to TRBJ1-3, with D tentatively TRBD1 (6 bases). V was trimmed by 3 bases and J by 0 bases, leaving 10 bases between them. Per the germline V gene, CDR1 is SGHRS and CDR2 is YFSETQ. The CDR3 extends over 15 amino acids. CDR3 bases: TGCGCCAGCAGCTCCCAAGGGGGCTCTGGAAACACCATATATTTT. Translated: CASSSQGGSGNTIYF.

The chain couples TRBV7-2 to TRBJ1-4; D is unclear. V lost 1 base, J lost 4 bases, and 7 bases lay in between. This CDR3 has 14 residues. CDR1 is SGHTA and CDR2 is FQGNSA in the germline V gene. In nucleotides, the CDR3 is TGTGCCAGCAGCTTAGGGCCCTTTAATGAAAAACTGTTTTTT. This encodes CASSLGPFNEKLFF.

This chain connects TRBV29-1 to TRBJ1-2; D remains ambiguous. Germline V gene lookup returns CDR1 SQVTM and CDR2 ANQGSEA. CDR3 size: 13 residues. Trimming took 2 bases from V and 6 from J, leaving 13 bases between them. CDR3 region: CSVETGDGDGYTF. For the CDR3, the DNA is TGCAGCGTTGAAACTGGAGATGGGGATGGCTACACCTTC.

J is TRBJ1-5 and V is TRBV6-5; D gene ambiguous. Germline V gene lookup returns CDR1 MNHEY and CDR2 SVGAGI. The CDR3 runs 14 residues. The V end lost 2 bases, the J end lost 5 bases, and 10 bases lay between the germline ends. The CDR3 sequence: CASSYTVTDQPQHF. For the CDR3, the DNA is TGTGCCAGCAGTTACACCGTAACTGATCAGCCCCAGCATTTT.

This clone has more than one count but fewer than ten. V is TRBV6-1 and J is TRBJ1-2; 10 positions agree with TRBD1. Trimming at V came to 2 bases and at J to 8 bases, leaving 11 bases not matched to a gene. Germline loops: CDR1 MNHNS, CDR2 SASEGT. CDR3 length equals 16 residues. DNA for the CDR3: TGTGCCAGCAGTGAACAGGGACAGGGGTCCCTCAGAGGCTACACCTTC. Protein sequence: CASSEQGQGSLRGYTF.

This chain joins TRBV28 and TRBJ1-2, with TRBD1 matching over 7 bases. The CDR3 extends over 15 amino acids. Trimming took 4 bases from V and 4 from J; bases not matched to a gene: 9. The germline CDR1 and CDR2 sequences are MDHEN and SYDVKM. The chain's CDR3 is CASSYGTEEGYGYTF. Written as DNA, the CDR3 is TGTGCCAGCAGTTACGGGACAGAGGAGGGCTATGGCTACACCTTC.

This clone occurred a few times. This sequence joins TRBV4-1 and TRBJ1-1, with D tentatively TRBD1 (5 bases). In germline, CDR1 is MGHRA, CDR2 YSYEKL. Trimming removed 5 bases at V and 2 bases at J, with 12 bases between. The CDR3 is made up of 14 amino acids. CDR3 residues: CASSYGTLNTEAFF. The CDR3 DNA follows: TGCGCCAGCAGCTATGGGACCCTTAACACTGAAGCTTTCTTT.

The chain's CDR3 is CSVATRVNTGELFF. CDR3 bases: TGCAGCGTCGCAACCAGGGTGAACACCGGGGAGCTGTTTTTT. V and J are TRBV29-1 and TRBJ2-2, with a weak D call TRBD1 (5 bases). V lost 6 bases, J lost 1 base, and 12 bases lay in between. Germline CDR1 SQVTM, CDR2 ANQGSEA. The CDR3 loop spans 14 amino acids.

The sample holds a few counts of this clone. The chain employs TRBV5-1 and TRBJ1-5, with 7 bases matching TRBD1. V was pared by 4 bases and J by 5 bases, with 3 bases of the junction left unmatched. Per the germline V gene, CDR1 is SGHRS and CDR2 is YFSETQ. The CDR3 is 13 residues long. The CDR3 spells CASSPTGHQPQHF. Written as DNA, the CDR3 is TGCGCCAGCAGCCCGACAGGGCATCAGCCCCAGCATTTT.

This clone has just a few counts. This rearrangement joins TRBV9 to TRBJ1-1; 8 bases agree with TRBD1. The length of the CDR3 is 16 residues. Germline V gives CDR1 SGDLS, CDR2 YYNGEE. V gave up 0 bases and J gave up 2 bases; unmatched junction bases: 6. For the CDR3, the DNA is TGTGCCAGCAGCGTAGGGGCAGGGGGCCTCAACACTGAAGCTTTCTTT. Translation gives CASSVGAGGLNTEAFF.

V and J are TRBV27 and TRBJ2-4; the match to TRBD2 covers 14 bases. The V and J ends lost 2 bases and 12 bases, in that order; junction bases with no gene match: 3. Germline CDR1 MNHEY, CDR2 SMNVEV (reference sequence). CDR3 size: 14 residues. CDR3 DNA sequence: TGTGCCAGCAGTTTAGGGACTAGCGGGAGTAATCAGTACTTC. Its protein is CASSLGTSGSNQYF.

This chain joins TRBV11-1 and TRBJ2-7; D is undetermined. The V gene lost 0 bases and the J gene lost 7 bases, with 13 bases spanning the gap. CDR3 length equals 14 residues. Germline CDR1 reads SGHAT; CDR2 reads FQDESV (reference sequence). The CDR3 DNA is TGTGCCAGCAGCTTAGCGAAGGCAGGCTTTGAGCAGTACTTC. The encoded protein is CASSLAKAGFEQYF.

The rearrangement uses TRBV6-6 and TRBJ2-5; 12 bases line up with TRBD1. The CDR3 runs 16 residues. CDR1 is MNHNY and CDR2 is SVGAGI in the germline V gene (reference sequence). V lost 5 bases, J lost 5 bases, and 9 bases stayed unmatched. The CDR3 coding sequence is TGTGCCAGCAGTCAGGGACAGGGGGCGTTTTCCGAGACCCAGTACTTC. Encoded protein: CASSQGQGAFSETQYF.